Sequencing of this TCR beta chain was carried out in a study of T cells expressing NK-cell markers. TCRdb reprocessed the 5' RACE reads and stores each CDR3 protein as one record, lacking DNA. The sample includes hundreds of thousands of distinct CDR3 sequences. The CDR3 loop spans 14 amino acids. CDR1 DFQATT and CDR2 SNEGSKA come from the germline V gene (reference sequence). The rearrangement joins TRBV20-1 to TRBJ2-7; checking the TCRdb D call of TRBD2 is not possible without DNA. Sequenced material: blood T cells: a sorted CD56 or NKG2C T cell subset, CD4+ or CD8+ T cells, or bulk PBMC T cells (not recorded which). This receptor was obtained from a young man in good health. The CDR3 sequence: CSARGGPAVYEQYF.